This entry describes one T cell receptor beta chain. Its antigen is currently unknown. Measured with immunoSEQ multiplex PCR; TCRdb has only the in-frame clones, and not every one. This table holds 100,000 to 150,000 clones, roughly 90% found once. The sample is drawn from a study of cytomegalovirus exposure and HLA in healthy donors. Findings and caveats of the study: Confirmation was obtained in vitro that a few CMV-associated chains are specific for CMV antigens. The tendency of first-cohort TCR clusters to co-occur in the roughly 110 validation repertoires emerged from a later analysis. TCR beta chains numbering about 160 were designated cytomegalovirus-associated.

Germline V gene sequence: CDR1 SGHRS, CDR2 YFSETQ. This CDR3 region has 13 residues. The V and J ends lost 2 bases and 6 bases respectively, with 8 bases between them. The TCR comes from a woman under 30 in good health and CMV-seronegative. V and J are TRBV5-1 and TRBJ2-2; the D gene is possibly TRBD2 (5 bases). The material sequenced was PBMCs. CDR3 sequence: CASSFNGAGELFF. In DNA, the CDR3 is TGCGCCAGCAGCTTCAACGGGGCCGGGGAGCTGTTTTTT.